This T cell receptor (beta chain) was recorded in a study of T cells in Graves' hyperthyroidism and ophthalmopathy. Patients having uncontrolled infection, another autoimmune disease, pregnancy or lactation were not included. On this clonotype: Its target is not known. The junction does not match germline at one end; this may be a read error.

RNA transcripts were the template for amplifying TCR beta CDR3 regions. The study used the HTBI primer set for a first-round RT-PCR of the TCR CDR3. Using its own MiXCR run on the multiplex PCR reads, TCRdb lists one record per CDR3 protein. The table includes 200,000 to 300,000 distinct CDR3 sequences, about 24% detected once. General observations from the study: Ophthalmopathy and stable hyperthyroidism were separated by a 13 V-J model. Most expanded thyroid clonotypes above 0.001 recurred in blood.

The origin of this receptor is a woman in her forties with Graves' ophthalmopathy. Material: blood.

The CDR3 region has the DNA TGTGCCAGCAGTTTCGGGGATAATAGCAATCAGCCCCAGCTTTTT. It yields the protein CASSFGDNSNQPQLF. The chain links TRBV6-5 to TRBJ1-5; D is unresolved. Germline CDR1 and CDR2: MNHEY and SVGAGI. The CDR3 runs to 15 residues.